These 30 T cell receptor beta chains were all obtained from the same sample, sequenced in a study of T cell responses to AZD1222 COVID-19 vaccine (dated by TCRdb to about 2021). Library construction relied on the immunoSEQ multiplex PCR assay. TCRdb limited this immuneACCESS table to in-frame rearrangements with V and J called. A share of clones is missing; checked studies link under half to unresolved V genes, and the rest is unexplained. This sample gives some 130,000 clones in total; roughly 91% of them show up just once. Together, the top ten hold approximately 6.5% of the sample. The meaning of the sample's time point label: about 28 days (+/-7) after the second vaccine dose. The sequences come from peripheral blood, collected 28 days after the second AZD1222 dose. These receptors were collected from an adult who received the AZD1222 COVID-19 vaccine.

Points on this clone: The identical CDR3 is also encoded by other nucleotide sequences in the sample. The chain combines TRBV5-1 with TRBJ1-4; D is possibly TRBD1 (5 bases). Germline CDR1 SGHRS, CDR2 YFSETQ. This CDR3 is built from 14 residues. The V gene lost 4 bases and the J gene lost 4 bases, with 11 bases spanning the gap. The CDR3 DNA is TGCGCCAGCAGCCCAGGGCAGCTTAATGAAAAACTGTTTTTT. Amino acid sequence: CASSPGQLNEKLFF.

CDR3 protein: CASSFGDRSNTEAFF. DNA of the CDR3: TGCGCCAGCAGCTTTGGAGACAGATCGAACACTGAAGCTTTCTTT. The chain employs TRBV5-1 and TRBJ1-1, with D perhaps matching TRBD1 (5 bases). Trimming took off 2 bases at V and 1 base at J, with 12 bases between the two ends. Germline values: CDR1 SGHRS, CDR2 YFSETQ. The CDR3 is made up of 15 amino acids. Variable domain in full (rest from reference TRBV5-1 and TRBJ1-1): KAGVTQTPRYLIKTRGQQVTLSCSPISGHRSVSWYQQTPGQGLQFLFEYFSETQRNKGNFPGRFSGRQFSNSRSEMNVSTLELGDSALYLCASSFGDRSNTEAFFGQGTRLTVV.

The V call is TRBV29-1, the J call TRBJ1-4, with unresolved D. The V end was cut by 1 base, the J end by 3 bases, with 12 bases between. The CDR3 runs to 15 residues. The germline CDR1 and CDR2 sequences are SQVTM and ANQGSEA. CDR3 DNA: TGCAGCGTTGAAGTAGGACGGCGATCTAATGAAAAACTGTTTTTT. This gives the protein CSVEVGRRSNEKLFF.

The CDR3 DNA reads TGTGCCAGCAGCTTGGAGGGTTTCTACTCTGGAAACACCATATATTTT. Its translation: CASSLEGFYSGNTIYF. The chain has TRBV5-8 and TRBJ1-3, with no clear D. Germline V gene sequence: CDR1 SGHTS, CDR2 YDEGEE. V shed 0 bases and J shed 0 bases, with 10 bases lying between them. The CDR3 covers 16 residues.

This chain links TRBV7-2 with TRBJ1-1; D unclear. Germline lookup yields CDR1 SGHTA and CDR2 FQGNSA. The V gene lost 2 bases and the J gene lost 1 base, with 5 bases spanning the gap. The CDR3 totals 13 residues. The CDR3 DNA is TGTGCCAGCAGCTTACGTGGGAACACTGAAGCTTTCTTT. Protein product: CASSLRGNTEAFF.

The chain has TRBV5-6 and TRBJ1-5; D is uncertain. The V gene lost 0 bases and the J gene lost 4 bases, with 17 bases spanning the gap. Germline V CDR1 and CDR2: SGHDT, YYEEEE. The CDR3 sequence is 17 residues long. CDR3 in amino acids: CASSLGPAPLGNQPQHF. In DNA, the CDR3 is TGTGCCAGCAGCTTGGGCCCGGCCCCCCTAGGGAATCAGCCCCAGCATTTT.

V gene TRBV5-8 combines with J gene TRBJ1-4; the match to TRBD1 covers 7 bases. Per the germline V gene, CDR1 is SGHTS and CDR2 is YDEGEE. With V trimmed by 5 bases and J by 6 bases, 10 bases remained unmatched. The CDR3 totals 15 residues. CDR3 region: CASREPGGVDEKLFF. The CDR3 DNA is TGTGCCAGCAGAGAGCCAGGGGGGGTTGATGAAAAACTGTTTTTT.

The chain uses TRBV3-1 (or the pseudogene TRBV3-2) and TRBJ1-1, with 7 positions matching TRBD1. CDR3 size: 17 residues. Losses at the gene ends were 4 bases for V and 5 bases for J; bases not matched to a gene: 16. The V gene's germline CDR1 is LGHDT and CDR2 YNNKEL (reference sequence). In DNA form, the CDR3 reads TGTGCCAGCAGCCCAGAGGACAGGTGGGGTTTCCGGACTGAAGCTTTCTTT. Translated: CASSPEDRWGFRTEAFF.

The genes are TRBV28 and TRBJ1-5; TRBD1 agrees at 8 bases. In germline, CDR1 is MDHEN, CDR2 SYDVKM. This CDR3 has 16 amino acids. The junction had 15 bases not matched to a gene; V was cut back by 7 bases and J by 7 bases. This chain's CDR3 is CASIQGQGGWWQPQHF. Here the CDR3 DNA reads TGTGCCAGCATTCAAGGACAGGGCGGGTGGTGGCAGCCCCAGCATTTT.

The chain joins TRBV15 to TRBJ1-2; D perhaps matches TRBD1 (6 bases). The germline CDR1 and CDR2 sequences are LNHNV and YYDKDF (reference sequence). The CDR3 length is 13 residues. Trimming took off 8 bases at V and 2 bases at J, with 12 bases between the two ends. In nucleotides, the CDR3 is TGTGCCACCGCGGACAGCGGAAACTATGGCTACACCTTC. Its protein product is CATADSGNYGYTF.

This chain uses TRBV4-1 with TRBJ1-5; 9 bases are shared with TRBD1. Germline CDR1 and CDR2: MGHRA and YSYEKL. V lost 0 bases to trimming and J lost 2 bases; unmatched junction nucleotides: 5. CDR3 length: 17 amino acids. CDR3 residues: CASSQDGTGRGNQPQHF. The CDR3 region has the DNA TGCGCCAGCAGCCAAGACGGGACAGGGAGGGGCAATCAGCCCCAGCATTTT.

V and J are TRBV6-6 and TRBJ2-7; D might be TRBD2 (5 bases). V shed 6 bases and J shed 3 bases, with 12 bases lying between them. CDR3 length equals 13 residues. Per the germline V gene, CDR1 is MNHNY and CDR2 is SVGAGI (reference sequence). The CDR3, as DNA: TGTGCCAGCAGGGCGGGTCCCAACTACGAGCAGTACTTC. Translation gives CASRAGPNYEQYF.

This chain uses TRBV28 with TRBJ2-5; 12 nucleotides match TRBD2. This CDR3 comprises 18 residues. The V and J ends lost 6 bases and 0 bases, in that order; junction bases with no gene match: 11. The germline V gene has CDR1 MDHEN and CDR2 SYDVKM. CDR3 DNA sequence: TGTGCCAGCAGCCCTCCTTCTAGCGGGGGGGCTAACCAAGAGACCCAGTACTTC. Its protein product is CASSPPSSGGANQETQYF.

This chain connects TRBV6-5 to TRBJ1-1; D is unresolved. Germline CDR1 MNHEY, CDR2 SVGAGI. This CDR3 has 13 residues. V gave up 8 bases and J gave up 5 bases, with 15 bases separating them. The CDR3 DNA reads TGTGCCAGCGGGGTGAGGGTGATTACTGAAGCTTTCTTT. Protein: CASGVRVITEAFF.

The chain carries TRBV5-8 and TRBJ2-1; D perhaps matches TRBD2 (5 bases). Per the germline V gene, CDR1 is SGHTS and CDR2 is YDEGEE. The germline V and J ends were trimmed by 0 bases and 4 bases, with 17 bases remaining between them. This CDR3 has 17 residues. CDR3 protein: CASSLAFSGVGYNEQFF. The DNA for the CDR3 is TGTGCCAGCAGCTTGGCCTTCTCCGGGGTTGGATACAATGAGCAGTTCTTC.

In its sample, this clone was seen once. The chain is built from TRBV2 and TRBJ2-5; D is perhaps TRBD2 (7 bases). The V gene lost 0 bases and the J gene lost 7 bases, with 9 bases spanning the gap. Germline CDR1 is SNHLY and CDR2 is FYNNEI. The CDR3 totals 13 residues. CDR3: CASSEARGGTQYF. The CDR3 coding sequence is TGTGCCAGCAGTGAAGCAAGGGGGGGGACCCAGTACTTC. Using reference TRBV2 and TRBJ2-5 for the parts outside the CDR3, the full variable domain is EPEVTQTPSHQVTQMGQEVILRCVPISNHLYFYWYRQILGQKVEFLVSFYNNEISEKSEIFDDQFSVERPDGSNFTLKIRSTKLEDSAMYFCASSEARGGTQYFGPGTRLLVL.

The CDR3 nucleotides are TGTGCCAGCAGCTTAGCCATGAACAATGAGCAGTTCTTC. Translated, it gives CASSLAMNNEQFF. V and J are TRBV7-9 and TRBJ2-1, with D unresolved. The V end was cut by 0 bases, the J end by 5 bases, with 5 bases between. The CDR3 totals 13 residues. Germline CDR1 and CDR2: SEHNR and FQNEAQ (reference sequence).

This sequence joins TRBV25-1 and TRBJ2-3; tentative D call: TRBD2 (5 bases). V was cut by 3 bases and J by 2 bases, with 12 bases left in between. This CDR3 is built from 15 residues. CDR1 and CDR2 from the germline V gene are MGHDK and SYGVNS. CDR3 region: CASSDGPRDTDTQYF. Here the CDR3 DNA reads TGTGCCAGCAGTGATGGCCCACGGGACACAGATACGCAGTATTTT.

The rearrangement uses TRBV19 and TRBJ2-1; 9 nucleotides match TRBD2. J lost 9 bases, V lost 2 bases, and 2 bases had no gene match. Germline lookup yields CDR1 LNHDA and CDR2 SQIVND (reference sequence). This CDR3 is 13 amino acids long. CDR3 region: CASSILAGAEQFF. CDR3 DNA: TGTGCCAGTAGTATATTAGCGGGGGCTGAGCAGTTCTTC.

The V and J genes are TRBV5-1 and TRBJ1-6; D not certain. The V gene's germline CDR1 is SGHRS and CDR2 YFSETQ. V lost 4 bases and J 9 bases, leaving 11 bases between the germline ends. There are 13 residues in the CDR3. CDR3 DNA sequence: TGCGCCAGCAGCCTGACCCCCGGTTCACCCCTCCACTTT. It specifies CASSLTPGSPLHF.

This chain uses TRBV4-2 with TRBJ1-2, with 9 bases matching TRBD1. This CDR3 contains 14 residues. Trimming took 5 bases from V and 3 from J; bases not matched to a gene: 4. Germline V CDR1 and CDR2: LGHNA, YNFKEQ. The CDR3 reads CASSSTGGYYGYTF. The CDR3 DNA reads TGTGCCAGCAGCTCTACAGGGGGCTACTATGGCTACACCTTC.

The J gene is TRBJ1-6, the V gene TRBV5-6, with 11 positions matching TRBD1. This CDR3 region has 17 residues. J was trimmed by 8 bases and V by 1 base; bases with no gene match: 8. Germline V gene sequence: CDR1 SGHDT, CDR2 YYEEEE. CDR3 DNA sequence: TGTGCCAGCAGCTTGCTAGGGACAGGGGGGGAAGATTCACCCCTCCACTTT. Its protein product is CASSLLGTGGEDSPLHF.

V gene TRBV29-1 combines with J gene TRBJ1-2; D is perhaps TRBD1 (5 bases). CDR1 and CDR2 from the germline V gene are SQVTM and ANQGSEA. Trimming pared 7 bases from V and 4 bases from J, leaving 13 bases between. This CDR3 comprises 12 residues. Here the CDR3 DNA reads TGCAGCGCTGCGACAGAGGGCTATGGCTACACCTTC. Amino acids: CSAATEGYGYTF. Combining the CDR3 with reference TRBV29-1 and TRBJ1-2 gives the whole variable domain SAVISQKPSRDICQRGTSLTIQCQVDSQVTMMFWYRQQPGQSLTLIATANQGSEATYESGFVIDKFPISRPNLTFSTLTVSNMSPEDSSIYLCSAATEGYGYTFGSGTRLTVV.

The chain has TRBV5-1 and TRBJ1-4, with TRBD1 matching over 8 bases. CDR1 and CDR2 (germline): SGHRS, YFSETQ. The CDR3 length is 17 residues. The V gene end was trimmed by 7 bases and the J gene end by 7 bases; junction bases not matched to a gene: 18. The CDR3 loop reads CASSQGASTTRGEKLFF. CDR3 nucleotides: TGCGCCAGCTCCCAGGGGGCTTCGACTACCCGGGGTGAAAAACTGTTTTTT. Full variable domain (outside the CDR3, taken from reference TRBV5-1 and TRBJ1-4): KAGVTQTPRYLIKTRGQQVTLSCSPISGHRSVSWYQQTPGQGLQFLFEYFSETQRNKGNFPGRFSGRQFSNSRSEMNVSTLELGDSALYLCASSQGASTTRGEKLFFGSGTQLSVL.

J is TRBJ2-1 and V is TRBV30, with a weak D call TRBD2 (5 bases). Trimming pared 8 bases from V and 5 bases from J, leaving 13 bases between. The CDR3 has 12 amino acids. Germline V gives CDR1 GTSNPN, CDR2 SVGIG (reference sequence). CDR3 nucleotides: TGTGCCGGCCGACTAAATAACAATGAGCAGTTCTTC. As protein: CAGRLNNNEQFF.

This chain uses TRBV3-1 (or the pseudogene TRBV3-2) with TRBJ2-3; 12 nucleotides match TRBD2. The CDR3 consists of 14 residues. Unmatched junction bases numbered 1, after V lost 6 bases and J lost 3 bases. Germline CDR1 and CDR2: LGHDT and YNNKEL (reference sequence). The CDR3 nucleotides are TGTGCCAGCAGGACTAGCGGGGGTACAGATACGCAGTATTTT. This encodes CASRTSGGTDTQYF.

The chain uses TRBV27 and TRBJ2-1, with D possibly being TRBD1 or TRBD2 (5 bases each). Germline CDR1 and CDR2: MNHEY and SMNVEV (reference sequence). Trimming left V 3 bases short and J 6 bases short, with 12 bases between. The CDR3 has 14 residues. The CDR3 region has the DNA TGTGCCAGCAGTTTCCGGGGCTTCTCCAATGAGCAGTTCTTC. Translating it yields CASSFRGFSNEQFF.

The CDR3 sequence is CASSDRKETGATFTEAFF. CDR3 DNA: TGTGCCAGCAGCGACCGCAAAGAAACAGGGGCTACCTTCACTGAAGCTTTCTTT. The rearrangement uses TRBV9 and TRBJ1-1; 7 bases are shared with TRBD1. The germline V gene encodes CDR1 SGDLS and CDR2 YYNGEE. The junction had 18 bases not matched to a gene; V was cut back by 3 bases and J by 4 bases. This CDR3 is 18 amino acids long.

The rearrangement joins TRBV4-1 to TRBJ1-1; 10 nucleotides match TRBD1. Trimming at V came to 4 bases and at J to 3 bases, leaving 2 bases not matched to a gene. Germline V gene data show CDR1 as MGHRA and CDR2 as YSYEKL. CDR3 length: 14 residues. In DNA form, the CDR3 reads TGCGCCAGCAGCCGCGGACAGGGGGACACTGAAGCTTTCTTT. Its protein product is CASSRGQGDTEAFF.

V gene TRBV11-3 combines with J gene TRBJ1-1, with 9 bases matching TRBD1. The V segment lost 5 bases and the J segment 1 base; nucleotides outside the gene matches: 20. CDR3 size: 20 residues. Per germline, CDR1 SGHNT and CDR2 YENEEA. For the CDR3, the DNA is TGTGCCAGCAGCCCGCGGACAGGGGACATTTGGGGCCTTTCGAACACTGAAGCTTTCTTT. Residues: CASSPRTGDIWGLSNTEAFF.